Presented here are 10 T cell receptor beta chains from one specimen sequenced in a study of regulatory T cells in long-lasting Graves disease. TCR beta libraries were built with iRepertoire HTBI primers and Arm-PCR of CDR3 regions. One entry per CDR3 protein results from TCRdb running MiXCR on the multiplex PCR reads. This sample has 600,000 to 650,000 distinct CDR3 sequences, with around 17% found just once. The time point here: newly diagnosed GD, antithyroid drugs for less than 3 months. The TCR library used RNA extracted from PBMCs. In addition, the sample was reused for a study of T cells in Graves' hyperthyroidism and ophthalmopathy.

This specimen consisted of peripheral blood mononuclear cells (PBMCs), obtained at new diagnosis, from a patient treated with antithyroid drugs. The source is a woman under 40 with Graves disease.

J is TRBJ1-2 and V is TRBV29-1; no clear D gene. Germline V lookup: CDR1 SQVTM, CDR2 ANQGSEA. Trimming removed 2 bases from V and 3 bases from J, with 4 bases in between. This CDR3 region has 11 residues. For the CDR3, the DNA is TGCAGCGTTGAAATGGACTATGGCTACACCTTC. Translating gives CSVEMDYGYTF.

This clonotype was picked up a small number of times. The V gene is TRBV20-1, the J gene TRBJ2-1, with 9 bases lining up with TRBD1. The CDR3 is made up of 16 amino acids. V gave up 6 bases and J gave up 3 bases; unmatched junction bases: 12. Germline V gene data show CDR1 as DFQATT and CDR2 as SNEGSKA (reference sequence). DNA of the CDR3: TGCAGTGCAACCTCTTACGGGACAGGGCTCTACAATGAGCAGTTCTTC. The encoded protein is CSATSYGTGLYNEQFF.

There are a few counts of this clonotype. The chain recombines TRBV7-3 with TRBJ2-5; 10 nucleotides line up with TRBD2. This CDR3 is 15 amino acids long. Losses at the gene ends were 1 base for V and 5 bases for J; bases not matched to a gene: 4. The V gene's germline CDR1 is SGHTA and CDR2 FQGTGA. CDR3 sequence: CASSLSSSGSETQYF. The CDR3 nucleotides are TGTGCCAGCAGCTTAAGTTCTAGCGGGAGTGAGACCCAGTACTTC.

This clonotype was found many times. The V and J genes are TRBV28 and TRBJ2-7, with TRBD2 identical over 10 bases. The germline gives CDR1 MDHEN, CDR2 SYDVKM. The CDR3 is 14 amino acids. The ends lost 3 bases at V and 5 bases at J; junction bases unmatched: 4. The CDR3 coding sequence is TGTGCCAGCAGTTTTGCTAGCGGGAGCCACGAGCAGTACTTC. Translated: CASSFASGSHEQYF.

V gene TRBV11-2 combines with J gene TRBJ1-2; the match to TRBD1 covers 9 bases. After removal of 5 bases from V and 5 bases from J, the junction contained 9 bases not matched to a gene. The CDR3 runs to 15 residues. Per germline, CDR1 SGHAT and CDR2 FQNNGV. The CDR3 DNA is TGTGCCAGCAGCAAAACCGGGACAGGGCTTTATGGCTACACCTTC. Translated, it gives CASSKTGTGLYGYTF.

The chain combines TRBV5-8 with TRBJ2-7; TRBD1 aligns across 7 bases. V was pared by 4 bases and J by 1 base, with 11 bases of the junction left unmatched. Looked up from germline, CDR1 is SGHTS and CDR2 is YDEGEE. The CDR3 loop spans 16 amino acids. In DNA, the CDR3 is TGTGCCAGCAGCACTGCCAGGACAGGACTTTCCTACGAGCAGTACTTC. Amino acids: CASSTARTGLSYEQYF.

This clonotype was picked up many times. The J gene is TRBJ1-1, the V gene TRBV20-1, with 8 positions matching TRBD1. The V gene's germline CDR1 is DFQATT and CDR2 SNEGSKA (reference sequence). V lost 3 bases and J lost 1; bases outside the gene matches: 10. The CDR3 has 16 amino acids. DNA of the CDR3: TGCAGTGCTAGCTGGGGGACAGGCCGTAGGAACACTGAAGCTTTCTTT. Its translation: CSASWGTGRRNTEAFF.

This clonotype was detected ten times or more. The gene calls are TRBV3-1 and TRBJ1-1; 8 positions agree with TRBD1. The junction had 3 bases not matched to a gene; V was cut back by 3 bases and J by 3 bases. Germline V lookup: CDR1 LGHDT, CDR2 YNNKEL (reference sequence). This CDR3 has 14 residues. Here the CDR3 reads CASSQSDRDTEAFF. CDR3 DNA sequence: TGTGCCAGCAGCCAGTCGGACAGGGACACTGAAGCTTTCTTT.

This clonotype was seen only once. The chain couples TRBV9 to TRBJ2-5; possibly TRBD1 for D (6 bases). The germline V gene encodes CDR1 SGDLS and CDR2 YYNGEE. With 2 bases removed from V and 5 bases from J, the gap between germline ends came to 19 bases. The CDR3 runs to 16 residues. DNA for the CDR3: TGTGCCAGCAGCGTGTCCGGGACAACGGGTGGGGAGACCCAGTACTTC. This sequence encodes CASSVSGTTGGETQYF.

CDR3 sequence reads: CASSPSRLAGGRETQYF. The CDR3, as DNA: TGTGCCAGCAGCCCATCGAGACTAGCGGGAGGGAGGGAGACCCAGTACTTC. The gene calls are TRBV7-9 and TRBJ2-5; the match to TRBD2 covers 14 bases. The CDR3 runs 17 residues. V trimming: 5 bases; J trimming: 5 bases; junction bases outside the gene matches: 10. Germline loops: CDR1 SEHNR, CDR2 FQNEAQ (reference sequence).